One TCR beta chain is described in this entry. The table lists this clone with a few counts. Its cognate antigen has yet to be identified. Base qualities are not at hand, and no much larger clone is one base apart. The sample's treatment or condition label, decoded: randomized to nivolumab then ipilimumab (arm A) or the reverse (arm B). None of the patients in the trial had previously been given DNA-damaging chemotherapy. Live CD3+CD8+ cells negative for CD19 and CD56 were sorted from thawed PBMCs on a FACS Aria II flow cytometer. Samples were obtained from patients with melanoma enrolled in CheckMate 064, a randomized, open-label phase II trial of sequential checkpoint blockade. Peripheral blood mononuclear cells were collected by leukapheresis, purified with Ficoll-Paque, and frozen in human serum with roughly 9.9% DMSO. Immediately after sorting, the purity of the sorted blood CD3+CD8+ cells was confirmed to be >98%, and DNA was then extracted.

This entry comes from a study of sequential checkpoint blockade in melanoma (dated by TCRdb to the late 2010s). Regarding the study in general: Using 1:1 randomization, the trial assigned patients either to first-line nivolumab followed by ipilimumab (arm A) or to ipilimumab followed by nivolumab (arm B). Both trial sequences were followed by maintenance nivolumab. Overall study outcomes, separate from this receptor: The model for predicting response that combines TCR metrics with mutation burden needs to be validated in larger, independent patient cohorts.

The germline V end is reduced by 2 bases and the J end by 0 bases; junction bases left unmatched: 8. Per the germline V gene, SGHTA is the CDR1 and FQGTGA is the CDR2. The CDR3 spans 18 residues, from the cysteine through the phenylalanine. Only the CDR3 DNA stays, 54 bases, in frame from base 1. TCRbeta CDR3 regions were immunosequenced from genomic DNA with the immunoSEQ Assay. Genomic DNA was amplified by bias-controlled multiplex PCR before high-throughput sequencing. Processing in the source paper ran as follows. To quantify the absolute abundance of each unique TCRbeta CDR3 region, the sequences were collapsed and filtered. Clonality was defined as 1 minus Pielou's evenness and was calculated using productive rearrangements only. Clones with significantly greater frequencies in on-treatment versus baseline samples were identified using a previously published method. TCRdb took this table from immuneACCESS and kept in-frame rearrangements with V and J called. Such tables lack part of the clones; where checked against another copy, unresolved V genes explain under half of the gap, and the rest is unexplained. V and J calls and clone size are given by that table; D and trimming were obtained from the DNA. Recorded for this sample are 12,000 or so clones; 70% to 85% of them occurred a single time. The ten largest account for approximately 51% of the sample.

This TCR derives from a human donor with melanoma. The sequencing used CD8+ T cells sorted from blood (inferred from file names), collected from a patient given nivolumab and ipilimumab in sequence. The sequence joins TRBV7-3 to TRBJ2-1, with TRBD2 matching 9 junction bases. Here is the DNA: TGTGCCAGCAGCTTAGTTTTTGGTAGCGGGGGCTCCTACAATGAGCAGTTCTTC. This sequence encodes CASSLVFGSGGSYNEQFF. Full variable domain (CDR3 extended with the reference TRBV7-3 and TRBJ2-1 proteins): GAGVSQTPSNKVTEKGKYVELRCDPISGHTALYWYRQSLGQGPEFLIYFQGTGAADDSGLPNDRFFAVRPEGSVSTLKIQRTERGDSAVYLCASSLVFGSGGSYNEQFFGPGTRLTVL.